Listed here are 21 T cell receptor beta chains from one sample, sequenced in a study of blood T cell repertoires in COVID-19. Produced via immunoSEQ multiplex PCR; TCRdb's table is partial and in-frame only. The repertoire has 85,000 to 95,000 clones, around 90% of them found once; the top ten carry about 5%. Sequenced: peripheral blood. The receptors originated from a man in his 60s with COVID-19, enrolled during active disease.

V gene TRBV7-3 combines with J gene TRBJ1-2; maybe TRBD1 (6 bases). Germline values: CDR1 SGHTA, CDR2 FQGTGA. V lost 2 bases, J lost 5 bases, and 15 bases lay in between. The length of the CDR3 is 15 residues. CDR3 residues: CASSLEGDRRYGYTF. The DNA for the CDR3 is TGTGCCAGCAGCTTAGAAGGTGACAGGAGATATGGCTACACCTTC.

The J gene is TRBJ1-5, the V gene TRBV29-1, with 9 bases aligning to TRBD1. The CDR3 covers 16 residues. CDR1 and CDR2 (germline): SQVTM, ANQGSEA. V was pared by 6 bases and J by 3 bases, with 12 bases of the junction left unmatched. Here the CDR3 reads CSVVTGGGVDNQPQHF. The CDR3 DNA is TGCAGCGTGGTGACAGGGGGGGGAGTTGACAATCAGCCCCAGCATTTT.

The genes are TRBV2 and TRBJ2-2; 7 bases agree with TRBD2. The V and J ends lost 4 bases and 6 bases, in that order; junction bases with no gene match: 8. The CDR3 extends over 15 amino acids. Germline-derived CDR1 and CDR2 are SNHLY and FYNNEI. The CDR3 protein is CASSALRELAGELFF. DNA for the CDR3: TGTGCCAGCAGTGCCCTGCGGGAGTTAGCCGGGGAGCTGTTTTTT.

This clone was seen just once. J is TRBJ2-7 and V is TRBV2, with 13 bases aligning to TRBD2. The length of the CDR3 is 14 residues. Germline V gene lookup returns CDR1 SNHLY and CDR2 FYNNEI. V shed 5 bases, J shed 10 bases, and the junction held 8 bases outside the gene matches. The CDR3 spells CASSPGTSGMEQYF. CDR3 sequence (DNA): TGTGCCAGCAGTCCCGGGACTAGCGGGATGGAACAGTACTTC.

The chain combines TRBV9 with TRBJ2-1; 10 bases line up with TRBD2. Germline V gene data show CDR1 as SGDLS and CDR2 as YYNGEE. The V segment lost 0 bases and the J segment 0 bases; nucleotides outside the gene matches: 6. This CDR3 has 18 amino acids. The CDR3 sequence: CASSVVPGLAFSYNEQFF. CDR3 sequence (DNA): TGTGCCAGCAGCGTAGTCCCGGGACTAGCGTTCTCCTACAATGAGCAGTTCTTC.

V usage is TRBV6-5 and J usage is TRBJ1-1; no definite D call. The CDR3 sequence is 15 residues long. Germline V gene data show CDR1 as MNHEY and CDR2 as SVGAGI. The V end was cut by 5 bases, the J end by 4 bases, with 17 bases between. CDR3 protein: CASSSLSKTGTEAFF. In DNA form, the CDR3 reads TGTGCCAGCAGTAGCCTCTCGAAGACGGGCACTGAAGCTTTCTTT.

The rearrangement uses TRBV2 and TRBJ2-1; 13 nucleotides agree with TRBD2. CDR3 length: 15 residues. Germline V gene data show CDR1 as SNHLY and CDR2 as FYNNEI. V dropped 5 bases and J dropped 7; count of bases not matched to a gene: 5. This chain's CDR3 is CASSPTSGGGNEQFF. For the CDR3, the DNA is TGTGCCAGCAGTCCTACTAGCGGGGGGGGGAATGAGCAGTTCTTC.

This sequence joins TRBV19 and TRBJ1-5, with 9 bases matching TRBD1. After removal of 2 bases from V and 6 bases from J, the junction contained 8 bases not matched to a gene. The CDR3 contains 16 residues. Germline V gives CDR1 LNHDA, CDR2 SQIVND (reference sequence). CDR3 in amino acids: CASSIWRTGVVQPQHF. The CDR3 DNA sequence: TGTGCCAGTAGTATATGGAGGACAGGGGTGGTTCAGCCCCAGCATTTT.

The chain is built from TRBV5-1 and TRBJ1-5; weak D call: TRBD1 (5 bases). The ends were cut back, 4 bases at V and 3 bases at J, with 14 bases in the middle. Per the germline V gene, CDR1 is SGHRS and CDR2 is YFSETQ. CDR3 length: 15 residues. CDR3 amino acids: CASSQDGGDNQPQHF. CDR3 sequence (DNA): TGCGCCAGCAGCCAAGATGGAGGGGACAATCAGCCCCAGCATTTT.

The V gene is TRBV11-2, the J gene TRBJ2-1; 15 bases match TRBD2. Trimming at V came to 0 bases and at J to 8 bases, leaving 2 bases not matched to a gene. CDR1 and CDR2 (germline): SGHAT, FQNNGV. The CDR3 runs to 16 residues. CDR3 protein: CASSLDGLAGGDEQFF. In DNA, the CDR3 is TGTGCCAGCAGCTTAGATGGACTAGCGGGAGGGGATGAGCAGTTCTTC.

The rearrangement uses TRBV29-1 and TRBJ1-4; perhaps TRBD1 as D (5 bases). CDR3 length: 14 residues. Germline assignment: CDR1 SQVTM and CDR2 ANQGSEA. Trimming removed 3 bases from V and 0 bases from J, with 8 bases in between. This CDR3 reads CSVETGATNEKLFF. CDR3 DNA: TGCAGCGTTGAGACGGGGGCAACTAATGAAAAACTGTTTTTT.

This clone has just a few counts. The gene calls are TRBV7-3 and TRBJ1-6; 7 bases line up with TRBD1. Trimming cost V 3 bases and J 7 bases; bases outside gene matches: 3. Germline-derived CDR1 and CDR2 are SGHTA and FQGTGA. The CDR3 has 14 amino acids. The CDR3 sequence is CASSLTGFNSPLHF. The CDR3 nucleotides read TGTGCCAGCAGCTTGACAGGGTTCAATTCACCCCTCCACTTT.

The rearrangement links TRBV28 to TRBJ2-1; 8 bases agree with TRBD2. The CDR3 is 16 residues long. CDR1 MDHEN and CDR2 SYDVKM come from the germline V gene. V shed 5 bases, J shed 8 bases, and the junction held 14 bases outside the gene matches. This CDR3 reads CASSVPGAGEDDEQFF. CDR3 nucleotide sequence: TGTGCCAGCAGTGTACCCGGAGCGGGAGAGGACGATGAGCAGTTCTTC.

The chain has TRBV19 and TRBJ2-1; 7 bases match TRBD2. There are 16 residues in the CDR3. The junction had 9 bases not matched to a gene; V was cut back by 5 bases and J by 2 bases. In germline, CDR1 is LNHDA, CDR2 SQIVND (reference sequence). This chain's CDR3 is CASSAGRYLAYNEQFF. CDR3 nucleotides: TGTGCCAGTAGTGCCGGGAGGTATTTAGCCTACAATGAGCAGTTCTTC.

V is TRBV5-1 and J is TRBJ2-7, with TRBD1 as a possible D gene (5 bases). V was cut by 2 bases and J by 8 bases, with 11 bases left in between. The germline V gene has CDR1 SGHRS and CDR2 YFSETQ. The length of the CDR3 is 12 residues. CDR3 nucleotides: TGCGCCAGCAGCTTAGGAAACAGGCAGCAGTACTTC. It codes for CASSLGNRQQYF.

Written as DNA, the CDR3 is TGTGCCAGCAGCCAAGGACACTCCCTTCCCTACGAGCAGTACTTC. Its protein product is CASSQGHSLPYEQYF. This rearrangement joins TRBV3-1 (or the pseudogene TRBV3-2) to TRBJ2-7; no reliable D call. There are 15 residues in the CDR3. V was clipped by 1 base and J by 2 bases, with 12 bases between them. Germline V gives CDR1 LGHDT, CDR2 YNNKEL (reference sequence).

This clone was found a few times. The rearrangement joins TRBV5-4 to TRBJ2-1; possibly TRBD2 for D (6 bases). The CDR3 has 16 residues. The germline V gene encodes CDR1 SGHNT and CDR2 YYREEE (reference sequence). The V end was cut by 5 bases, the J end by 3 bases, with 18 bases between. CDR3 residues: CASRLDGGTLYNEQFF. The DNA of the CDR3 is TGTGCCAGCAGACTCGACGGGGGTACCCTCTACAATGAGCAGTTCTTC.

V usage is TRBV11-3 and J usage is TRBJ2-7, with a weak D call TRBD1 (6 bases). V lost 5 bases, J lost 1 base, and 15 bases lay in between. The CDR3 runs to 15 residues. Germline loops: CDR1 SGHNT, CDR2 YENEEA. The CDR3 DNA reads TGTGCCAGCAGCCCAGGGGTGGACACATCCTACGAGCAGTACTTC. As protein: CASSPGVDTSYEQYF.

The rearrangement joins TRBV9 to TRBJ1-1; 8 nucleotides align to TRBD1. CDR3 length equals 13 residues. The V and J ends lost 3 bases and 4 bases, in that order; junction bases with no gene match: 2. The V gene's germline CDR1 is SGDLS and CDR2 YYNGEE. The CDR3 nucleotides read TGTGCCAGCAGCGGCACAGGGGGCACTGAAGCTTTCTTT. Translating gives CASSGTGGTEAFF. The whole variable domain, remainder taken from reference TRBV9 and TRBJ1-1, is DSGVTQTPKHLITATGQRVTLRCSPRSGDLSVYWYQQSLDQGLQFLIQYYNGEERAKGNILERFSAQQFPDLHSELNLSSLELGDSALYFCASSGTGGTEAFFGQGTRLTVV.

The genes are TRBV5-1 and TRBJ2-7; D is possibly TRBD2 (6 bases). The germline gives CDR1 SGHRS, CDR2 YFSETQ. The CDR3 has 14 amino acids. V lost 0 bases, J lost 4 bases, and 11 bases lay in between. Here the CDR3 reads CASSLEGLFYEQYF. CDR3 DNA sequence: TGCGCCAGCAGCTTGGAGGGACTGTTTTACGAGCAGTACTTC.

V usage is TRBV4-1 and J usage is TRBJ2-1; 10 bases are shared with TRBD2. Germline lookup yields CDR1 MGHRA and CDR2 YSYEKL. This CDR3 region has 16 residues. The ends lost 6 bases at V and 4 bases at J; junction bases unmatched: 9. The CDR3 DNA sequence: TGCGCCAGCAGTCCGACTCTAGCGGGAGTATACAATGAGCAGTTCTTC. It codes for CASSPTLAGVYNEQFF.